The TCR beta chain described here comes from a study of PD-L1 blockade in urothelial cancer. Overall study: Of 29 to 30 patients, twenty-five were males with bladder-origin urothelial cancer. Blood yielded a median of around 150,000 T cells per sample.

Regarding this clone: The antigen is undetermined.

Time point in this sample: pretreatment peripheral blood. V was shortened by 2 bases and J by 7 bases, with 11 bases between the two germline ends. The CDR3 extends over 14 amino acids. Germline assignment: CDR1 MNHNS and CDR2 SASEGT. Whole-study findings and limits: Below-median blood TCR clonality before treatment forecast better survival.

Sequenced by immunoSEQ multiplex PCR; TCRdb stores in-frame clones only, minus some. Here the sample spans more than 50,000 clones, 81% being singletons. The chain carries TRBV6-1 and TRBJ2-2, with D perhaps matching TRBD2 (5 bases). Here the sequenced sample was PBMCs, taken around atezolizumab (anti-PD-L1) treatment. The sequence derives from a man aged 70-80 years with urothelial cancer. Here the CDR3 DNA reads TGTGCCAGCAGTGAAAGAGGGTGGGACGGGGAGCTGTTTTTT. This gives the protein CASSERGWDGELFF.